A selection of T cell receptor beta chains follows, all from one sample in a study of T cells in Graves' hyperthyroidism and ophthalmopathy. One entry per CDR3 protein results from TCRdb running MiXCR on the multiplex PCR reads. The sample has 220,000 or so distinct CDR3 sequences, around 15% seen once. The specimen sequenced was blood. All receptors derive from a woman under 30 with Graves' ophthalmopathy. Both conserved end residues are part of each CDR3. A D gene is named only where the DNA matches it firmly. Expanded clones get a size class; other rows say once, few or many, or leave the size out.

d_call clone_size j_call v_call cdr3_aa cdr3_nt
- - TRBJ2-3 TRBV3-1 CASSQEVGADTQYF TGTGCCAGCAGCCAAGAGGTGGGGGCAGATACGCAGTATTTT
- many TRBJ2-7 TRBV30 CAWSGRGLYPEQYF TGTGCCTGGAGCGGGAGGGGGCTATACCCCGAGCAGTACTTC
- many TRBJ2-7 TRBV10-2 CASSPGVSYEQYF TGCGCCAGCAGTCCAGGGGTCTCCTACGAGCAGTACTTC
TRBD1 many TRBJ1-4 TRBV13 CASRGPGQGATNEKLFF TGTGCCAGCAGGGGACCGGGACAGGGAGCAACTAATGAAAAACTGTTTTTT
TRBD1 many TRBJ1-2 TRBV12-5 CASGSTTGGRGYTF TGTGCTAGTGGTTCGACGACAGGGGGCCGTGGCTACACCTTC
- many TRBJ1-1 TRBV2 CASEEVEAFF TGTGCCAGCGAGGAAGTTGAAGCTTTCTTT
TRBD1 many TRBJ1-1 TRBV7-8 CASSPDRAEAFF TGTGCCAGCAGCCCCGACAGGGCTGAAGCTTTCTTT
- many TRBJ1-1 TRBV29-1 CSVEQQGNTEAFF TGCAGCGTTGAACAACAGGGGAACACTGAAGCTTTCTTT
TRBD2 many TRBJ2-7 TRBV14 CASSPLAGGIYEQYF TGTGCCAGCAGCCCTCTAGCGGGGGGGATCTACGAGCAGTACTTC
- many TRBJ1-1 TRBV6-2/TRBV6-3 CASTTTMVNTEAFF TGTGCCAGCACCACGACGATGGTGAACACTGAAGCTTTCTTT
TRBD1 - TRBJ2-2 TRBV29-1 CSVKEPGQGTGELFF TGCAGCGTCAAAGAACCGGGACAGGGTACCGGGGAGCTGTTTTTT
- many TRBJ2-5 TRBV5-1 CASSFGTGQETQYF TGCGCCAGCAGCTTCGGGACGGGCCAAGAGACCCAGTACTTC
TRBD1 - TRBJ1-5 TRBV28 CASSLSPGGNQPQHF TGTGCCAGCAGTTTATCTCCAGGGGGGAATCAGCCCCAGCATTTT
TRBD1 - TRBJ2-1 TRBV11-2 CASSIGQGGRNEQFF TGTGCCAGCAGTATCGGACAGGGGGGTAGGAATGAGCAGTTCTTC
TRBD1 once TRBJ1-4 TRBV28 CASSIRSRGKEKLFF TGTGCCAGCAGTATACGGTCCAGGGGGAAGGAAAAACTGTTTTTT
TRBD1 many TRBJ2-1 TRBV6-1 CASTRFRGLEQFF TGTGCCAGCACTCGCTTCAGGGGGCTAGAGCAGTTCTTC
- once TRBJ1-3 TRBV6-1 CASSEGWAVENTIYF TGTGCCAGCAGTGAAGGTTGGGCAGTAGAAAACACCATATATTTT
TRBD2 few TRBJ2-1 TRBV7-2 CASSLDPAGGQIF TGTGCCAGCAGCTTAGACCCGGCGGGAGGGCAGATCTTC
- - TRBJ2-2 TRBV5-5 CASSLPGDTGELFF TGTGCCAGCAGCTTGCCAGGGGACACCGGGGAGCTGTTTTTT
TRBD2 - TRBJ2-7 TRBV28 CASSLITSGTNSYEQYF TGTGCCAGCAGTTTGATTACTAGCGGGACAAACTCCTACGAGCAGTACTTC
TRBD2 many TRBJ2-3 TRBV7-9 CASSFQGLAGNTQYF TGTGCCAGCAGCTTTCAGGGACTAGCGGGAAATACGCAGTATTTT
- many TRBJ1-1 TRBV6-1 CASSVGGDTEAFF TGTGCCAGCAGTGTTGGAGGGGACACTGAAGCTTTCTTT
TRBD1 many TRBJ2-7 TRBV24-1 CATSDPGQGGYEQYF TGTGCCACCAGTGATCCTGGACAGGGAGGCTACGAGCAGTACTTC
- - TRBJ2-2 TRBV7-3 CASSLSSEYTGELFF TGTGCCAGCAGCTTAAGTAGCGAATACACCGGGGAGCTGTTTTTT
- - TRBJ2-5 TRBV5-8 CASSTGDSSQETQYF TGTGCCAGCAGCACTGGGGATTCCAGCCAAGAGACCCAGTACTTC
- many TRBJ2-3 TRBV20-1 CSATDGRTDTQYF TGCAGTGCTACCGATGGGCGCACAGATACGCAGTATTTT
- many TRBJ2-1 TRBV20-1 CSAPDVNRDSRNNEQFF TGCAGTGCTCCAGACGTCAACCGGGACTCCAGGAACAATGAGCAGTTCTTC
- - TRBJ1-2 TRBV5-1 CASSLSPRGGYGYTF TGCGCCAGCAGCCTCTCCCCCAGGGGAGGCTATGGCTACACCTTC
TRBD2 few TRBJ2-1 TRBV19 CASGTLAGANEQFF TGTGCCAGTGGTACCCTAGCGGGAGCCAATGAGCAGTTCTTC